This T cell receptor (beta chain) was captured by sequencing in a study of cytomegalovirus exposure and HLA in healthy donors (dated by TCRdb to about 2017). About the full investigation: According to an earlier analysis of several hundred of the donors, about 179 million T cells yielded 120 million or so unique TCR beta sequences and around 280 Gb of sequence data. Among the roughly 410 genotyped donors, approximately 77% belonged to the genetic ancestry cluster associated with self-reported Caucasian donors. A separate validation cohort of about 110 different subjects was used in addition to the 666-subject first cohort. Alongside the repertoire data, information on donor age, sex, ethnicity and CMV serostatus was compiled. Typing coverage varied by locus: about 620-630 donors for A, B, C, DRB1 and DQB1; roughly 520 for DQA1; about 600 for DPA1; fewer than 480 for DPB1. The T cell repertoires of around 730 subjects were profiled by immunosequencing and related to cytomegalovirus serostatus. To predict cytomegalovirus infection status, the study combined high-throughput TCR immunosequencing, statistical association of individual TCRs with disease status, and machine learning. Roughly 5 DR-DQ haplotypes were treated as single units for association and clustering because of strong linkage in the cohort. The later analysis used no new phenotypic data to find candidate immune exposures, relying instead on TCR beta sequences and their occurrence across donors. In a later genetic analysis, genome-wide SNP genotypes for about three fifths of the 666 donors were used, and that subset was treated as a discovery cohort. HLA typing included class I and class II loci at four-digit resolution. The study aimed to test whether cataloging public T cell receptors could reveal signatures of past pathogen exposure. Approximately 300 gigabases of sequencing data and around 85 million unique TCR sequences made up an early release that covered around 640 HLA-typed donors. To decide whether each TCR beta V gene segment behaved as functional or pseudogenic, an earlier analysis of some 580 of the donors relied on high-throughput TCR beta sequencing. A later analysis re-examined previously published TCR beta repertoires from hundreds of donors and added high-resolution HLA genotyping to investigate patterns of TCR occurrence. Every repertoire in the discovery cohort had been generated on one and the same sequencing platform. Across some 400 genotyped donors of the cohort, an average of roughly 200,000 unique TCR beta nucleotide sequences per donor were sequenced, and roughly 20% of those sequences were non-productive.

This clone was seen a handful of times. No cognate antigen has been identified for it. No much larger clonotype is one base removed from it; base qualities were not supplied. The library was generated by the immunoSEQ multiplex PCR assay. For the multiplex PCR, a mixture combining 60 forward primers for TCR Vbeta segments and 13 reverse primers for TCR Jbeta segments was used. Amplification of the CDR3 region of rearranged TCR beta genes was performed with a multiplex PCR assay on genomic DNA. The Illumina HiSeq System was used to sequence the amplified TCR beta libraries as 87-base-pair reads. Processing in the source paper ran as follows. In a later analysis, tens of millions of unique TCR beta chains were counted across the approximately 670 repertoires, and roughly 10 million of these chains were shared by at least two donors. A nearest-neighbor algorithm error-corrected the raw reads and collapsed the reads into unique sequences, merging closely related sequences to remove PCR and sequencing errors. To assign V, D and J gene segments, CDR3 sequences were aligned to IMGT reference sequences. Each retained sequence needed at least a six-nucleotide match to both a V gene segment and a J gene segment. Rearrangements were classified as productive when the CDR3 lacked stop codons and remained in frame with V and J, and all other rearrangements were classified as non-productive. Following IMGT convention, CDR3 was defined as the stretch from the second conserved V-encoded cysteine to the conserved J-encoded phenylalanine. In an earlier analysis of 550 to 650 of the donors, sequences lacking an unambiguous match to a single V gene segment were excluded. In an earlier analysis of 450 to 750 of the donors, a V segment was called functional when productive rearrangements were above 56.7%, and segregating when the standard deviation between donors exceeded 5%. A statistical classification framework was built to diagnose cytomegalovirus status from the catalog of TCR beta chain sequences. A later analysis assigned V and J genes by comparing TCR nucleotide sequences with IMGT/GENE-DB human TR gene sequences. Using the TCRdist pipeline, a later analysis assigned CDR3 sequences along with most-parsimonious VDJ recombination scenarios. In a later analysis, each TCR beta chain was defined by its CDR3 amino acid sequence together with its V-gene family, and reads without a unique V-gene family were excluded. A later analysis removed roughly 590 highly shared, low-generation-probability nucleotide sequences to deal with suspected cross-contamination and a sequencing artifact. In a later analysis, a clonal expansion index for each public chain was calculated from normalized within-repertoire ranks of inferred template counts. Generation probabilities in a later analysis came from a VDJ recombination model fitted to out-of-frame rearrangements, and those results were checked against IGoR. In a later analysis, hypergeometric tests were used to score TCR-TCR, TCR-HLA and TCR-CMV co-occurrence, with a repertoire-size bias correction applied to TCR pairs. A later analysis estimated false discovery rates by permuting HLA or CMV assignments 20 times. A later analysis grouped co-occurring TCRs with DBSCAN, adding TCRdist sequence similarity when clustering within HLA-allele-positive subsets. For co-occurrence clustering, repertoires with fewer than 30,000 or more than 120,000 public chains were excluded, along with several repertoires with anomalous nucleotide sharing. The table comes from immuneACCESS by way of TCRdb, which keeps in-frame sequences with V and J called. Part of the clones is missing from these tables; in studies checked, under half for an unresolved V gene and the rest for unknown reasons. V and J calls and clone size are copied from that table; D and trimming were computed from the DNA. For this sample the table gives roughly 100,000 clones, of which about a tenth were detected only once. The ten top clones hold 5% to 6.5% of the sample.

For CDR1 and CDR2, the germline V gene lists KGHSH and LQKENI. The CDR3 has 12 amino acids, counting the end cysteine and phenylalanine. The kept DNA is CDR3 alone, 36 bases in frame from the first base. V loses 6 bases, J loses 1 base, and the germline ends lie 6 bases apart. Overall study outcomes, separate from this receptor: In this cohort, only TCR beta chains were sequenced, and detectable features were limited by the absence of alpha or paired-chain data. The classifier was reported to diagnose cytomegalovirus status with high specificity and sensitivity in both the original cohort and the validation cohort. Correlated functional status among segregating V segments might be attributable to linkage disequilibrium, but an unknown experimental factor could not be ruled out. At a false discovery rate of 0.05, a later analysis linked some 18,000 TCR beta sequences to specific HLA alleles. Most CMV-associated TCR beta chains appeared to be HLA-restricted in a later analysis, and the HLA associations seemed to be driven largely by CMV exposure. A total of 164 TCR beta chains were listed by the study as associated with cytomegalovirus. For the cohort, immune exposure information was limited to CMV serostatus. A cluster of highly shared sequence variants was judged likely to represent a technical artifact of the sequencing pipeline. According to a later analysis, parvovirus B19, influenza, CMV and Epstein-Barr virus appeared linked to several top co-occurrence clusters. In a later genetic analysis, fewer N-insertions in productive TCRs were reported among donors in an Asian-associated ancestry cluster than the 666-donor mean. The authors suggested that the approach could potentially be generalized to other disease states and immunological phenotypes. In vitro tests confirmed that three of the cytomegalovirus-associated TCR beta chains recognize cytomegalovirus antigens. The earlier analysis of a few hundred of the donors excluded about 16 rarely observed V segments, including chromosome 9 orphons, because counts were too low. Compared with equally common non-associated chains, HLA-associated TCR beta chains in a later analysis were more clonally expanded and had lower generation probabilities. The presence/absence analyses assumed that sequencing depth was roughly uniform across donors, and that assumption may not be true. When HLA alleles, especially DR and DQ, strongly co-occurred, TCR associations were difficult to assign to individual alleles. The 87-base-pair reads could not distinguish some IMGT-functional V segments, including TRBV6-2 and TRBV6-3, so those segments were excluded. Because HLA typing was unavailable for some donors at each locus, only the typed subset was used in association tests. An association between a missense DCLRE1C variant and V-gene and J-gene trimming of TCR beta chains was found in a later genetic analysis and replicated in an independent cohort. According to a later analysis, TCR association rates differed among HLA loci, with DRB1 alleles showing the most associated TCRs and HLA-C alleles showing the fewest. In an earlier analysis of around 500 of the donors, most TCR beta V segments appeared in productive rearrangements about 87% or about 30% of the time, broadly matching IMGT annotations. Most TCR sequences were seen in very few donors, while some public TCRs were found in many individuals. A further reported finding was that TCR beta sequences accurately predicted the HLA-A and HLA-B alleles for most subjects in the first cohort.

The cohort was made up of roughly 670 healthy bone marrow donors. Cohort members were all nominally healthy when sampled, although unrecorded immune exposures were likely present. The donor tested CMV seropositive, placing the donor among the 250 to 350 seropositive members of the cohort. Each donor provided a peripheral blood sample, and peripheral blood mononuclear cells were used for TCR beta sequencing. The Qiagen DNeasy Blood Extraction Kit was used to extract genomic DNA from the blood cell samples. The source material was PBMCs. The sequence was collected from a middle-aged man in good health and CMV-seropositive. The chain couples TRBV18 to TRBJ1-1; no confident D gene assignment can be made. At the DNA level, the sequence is TGTGCCAGCTCTAGTGAGAACACTGAAGCTTTCTTT. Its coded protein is CASSSENTEAFF.